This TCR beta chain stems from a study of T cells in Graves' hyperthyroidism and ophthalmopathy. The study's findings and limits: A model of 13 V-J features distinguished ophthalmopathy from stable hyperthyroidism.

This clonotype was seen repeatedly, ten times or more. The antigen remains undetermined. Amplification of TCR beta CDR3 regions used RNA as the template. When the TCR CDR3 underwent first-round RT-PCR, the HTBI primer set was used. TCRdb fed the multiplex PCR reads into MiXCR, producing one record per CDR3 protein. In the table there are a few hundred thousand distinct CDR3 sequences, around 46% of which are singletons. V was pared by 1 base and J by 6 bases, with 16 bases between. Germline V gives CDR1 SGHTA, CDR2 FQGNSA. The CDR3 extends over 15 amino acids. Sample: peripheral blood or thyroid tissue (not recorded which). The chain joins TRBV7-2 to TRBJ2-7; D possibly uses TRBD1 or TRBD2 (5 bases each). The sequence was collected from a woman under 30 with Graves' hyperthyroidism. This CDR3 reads CASSLGGGLDIEQYF. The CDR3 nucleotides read TGTGCCAGCAGCTTAGGTGGGGGTCTAGATATCGAGCAGTACTTC.